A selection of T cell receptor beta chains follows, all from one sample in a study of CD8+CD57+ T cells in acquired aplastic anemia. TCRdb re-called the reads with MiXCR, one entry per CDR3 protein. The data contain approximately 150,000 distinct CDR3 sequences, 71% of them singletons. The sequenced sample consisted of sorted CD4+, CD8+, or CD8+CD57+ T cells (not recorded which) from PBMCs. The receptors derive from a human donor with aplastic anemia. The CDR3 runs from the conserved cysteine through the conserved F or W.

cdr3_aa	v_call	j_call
CASSQDTTEQYF	TRBV11-1	TRBJ2-7
CASSVMDRPNYGYTF	TRBV9	TRBJ1-2
CASSSLYTAQETQYF	TRBV7-2	TRBJ2-5
CASSLKANTEAFF	TRBV7-2	TRBJ1-1
CASSQESGTGEKLFF	TRBV14	TRBJ1-4
CASSGQGTYEQYF	TRBV10-2	TRBJ2-7
CAWSETAGQYF	TRBV30	TRBJ2-7
CATSRDGGMGEQFF	TRBV15	TRBJ2-1
CSAVRDTEAFF	TRBV20-1	TRBJ1-1
CASSRTSPGYGQYF	TRBV7-9	TRBJ2-7
CASSLTGHGSTDTQYF	TRBV5-1	TRBJ2-3
CSVVFGASYGYTF	TRBV29-1	TRBJ1-2
CSVVKGLQRSYEQYF	TRBV29-1	TRBJ2-7
CASRPTGDGELFF	TRBV7-2	TRBJ2-2
CASSLETGSYNEQFF	TRBV5-1	TRBJ2-1
CASSLTQGATDTQYF	TRBV7-9	TRBJ2-3
CASSEQRDYLTF	TRBV5-1	TRBJ1-5
CASSPGGFTYEQYF	TRBV5-1	TRBJ2-7
CASSLVGAVGYTF	TRBV7-8	TRBJ1-2
CSARDQGLPAGTQYF	TRBV20-1	TRBJ2-5
CASSLAGGASYEQYF	TRBV12-3/TRBV12-4	TRBJ2-7
CASSPRFSLNTEAFF	TRBV7-2	TRBJ1-1
CASSLAGLTGFHNEAFF	TRBV7-9	TRBJ1-1
CASSVPWQSYTEAFF	TRBV2	TRBJ1-1
CASSEWTANTEAFF	TRBV2	TRBJ1-1
CASSFGGQGQPQHF	TRBV7-2	TRBJ1-5
CASRDEGTTEAFF	TRBV6-4	TRBJ1-1
CATSAGGLTYNEQFF	TRBV24-1	TRBJ2-1
CASSISRANTGELFF	TRBV19	TRBJ2-2
CASSPRSGDYGYTF	TRBV5-1	TRBJ1-2
CSARGPYDTF	TRBV20-1	TRBJ1-2
CASSLQEDEQYF	TRBV7-6	TRBJ2-7
CASSLGGYGDTQYF	TRBV7-8	TRBJ2-3
CASSIDAGINPYEQYF	TRBV19	TRBJ2-7
CASSSETGSTDSDGYTF	TRBV7-6	TRBJ1-2
CASSEGSGGAVDTQYF	TRBV2	TRBJ2-3
CASSVGASRIQETQYF	TRBV9	TRBJ2-5
CASSPVRGGTDTQYF	TRBV4-2	TRBJ2-3
CASKEAGGDEQFF	TRBV2	TRBJ2-1
CSHPGLGSNEQFF	TRBV20-1	TRBJ2-1
CASSPGQGSYGYTF	TRBV5-6	TRBJ1-2
CASSIPTGTNVLTF	TRBV7-3	TRBJ2-6
CASSLDDGPGSTIYF	TRBV7-7	TRBJ1-3
CSAFGEREGDTQYF	TRBV20-1	TRBJ2-3
CASSSGTSGIQETQYF	TRBV5-1	TRBJ2-5
CASSLGDRNGYTF	TRBV5-1	TRBJ1-2
CSAIPRGGRYEQYF	TRBV20-1	TRBJ2-7